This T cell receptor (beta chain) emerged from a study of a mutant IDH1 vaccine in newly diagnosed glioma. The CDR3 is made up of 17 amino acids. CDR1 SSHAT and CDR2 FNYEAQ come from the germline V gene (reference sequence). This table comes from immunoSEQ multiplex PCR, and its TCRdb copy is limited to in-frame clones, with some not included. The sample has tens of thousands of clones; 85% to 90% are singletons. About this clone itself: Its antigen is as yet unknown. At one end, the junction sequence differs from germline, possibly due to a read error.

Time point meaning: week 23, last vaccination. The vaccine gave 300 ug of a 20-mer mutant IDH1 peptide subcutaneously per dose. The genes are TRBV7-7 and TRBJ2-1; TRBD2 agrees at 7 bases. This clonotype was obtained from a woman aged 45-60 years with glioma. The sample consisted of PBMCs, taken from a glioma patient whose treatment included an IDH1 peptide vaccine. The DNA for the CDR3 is TGTGCTAGCAGCTTAGGGGAGCGGGGCGGCTCCTACAATGAGCAGTTCTTC. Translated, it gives CASSLGERGGSYNEQFF.